The 30 T cell receptor beta chains below all came from one sample that was sequenced in a study of beta chain features in type 1 diabetes. Sequenced material consisted of expressed TCRB transcripts (all of the isolated RNA was reverse transcribed). Data came from immunoSEQ multiplex PCR; TCRdb stores just in-frame clones and leaves some out. The sample yields nearly 250,000 clones, 14% seen once. The sequencing input was naive CD4+ T cells from blood. The receptors derive from a woman between 40 and 50 years old in good health.

The CDR3 coding sequence is TGTGCCAGTAGTATACTGGGCAGGGGGGACATTCAGTACTTC. It specifies CASSILGRGDIQYF. The chain carries TRBV19 and TRBJ2-4; the D gene is possibly TRBD1 (7 bases). Germline V CDR1 and CDR2: LNHDA, SQIVND (reference sequence). Trimming removed 2 bases from V and 8 bases from J, with 13 bases in between. CDR3 size: 14 residues.

This clone was seen once. The V call is TRBV6-5, the J call TRBJ2-7; TRBD1 matches 7 bases. Looked up from germline, CDR1 is MNHEY and CDR2 is SVGAGI. The J segment lost 0 bases and the V segment lost 7 bases, leaving 6 bases of the junction unmatched. The CDR3 loop spans 14 amino acids. This CDR3 is CASIRTGTSYEQYF. DNA of the CDR3: TGTGCCAGCATTCGGACAGGAACCTCCTACGAGCAGTACTTC.

The V and J genes are TRBV19 and TRBJ1-1, with TRBD1 matching over 8 bases. The CDR3 is 17 residues long. V lost 1 base, J lost 2 bases, and 9 bases stayed unmatched. CDR1 LNHDA and CDR2 SQIVND come from the germline V gene (reference sequence). CDR3 sequence reads: CASSIAGGATINTEAFF. The CDR3 DNA reads as TGTGCCAGTAGTATAGCAGGGGGCGCAACCATTAACACTGAAGCTTTCTTT.

In regard to this clone: One junction end does not reproduce the germline sequence, and a read error may be involved. The CDR3 protein is CALRAGDYNEQFF. The CDR3 nucleotides are TGCGCGTTACGGGCAGGGGACTACAATGAGCAGTTCTTC. This chain connects TRBV6-6 to TRBJ2-1; weak D call: TRBD1 (6 bases). Germline CDR1 is MNHNY and CDR2 is SVGAGI (reference sequence). This CDR3 is built from 13 residues.

In its sample, this clone was seen a few times. V and J are TRBV5-1 and TRBJ2-6; the D is unclear. Looked up from germline, CDR1 is SGHRS and CDR2 is YFSETQ. CDR3 size: 14 residues. The V and J ends lost 6 bases and 0 bases respectively, with 7 bases between them. The CDR3 sequence is CASKTVSGANVLTF. CDR3 DNA sequence: TGCGCCAGCAAAACAGTCTCTGGGGCCAACGTCCTGACTTTC.

In its sample, this clone was seen a few times. This sequence joins TRBV4-1 and TRBJ2-5; 8 bases align to TRBD2. The V gene's germline CDR1 is MGHRA and CDR2 YSYEKL. With V trimmed by 0 bases and J by 5 bases, 8 bases remained unmatched. The CDR3 spans 16 residues. The CDR3 protein is CASSQEGAGGIETQYF. The CDR3 DNA is TGCGCCAGCAGCCAAGAAGGCGCGGGGGGAATCGAGACCCAGTACTTC.

This chain links TRBV27 with TRBJ2-7; D perhaps matches TRBD2 (5 bases). V gave up 5 bases and J gave up 0 bases, with 14 bases separating them. This CDR3 region has 15 residues. Germline V lookup: CDR1 MNHEY, CDR2 SMNVEV (reference sequence). The chain's CDR3 is CASSTALATSYEQYF. For the CDR3, the DNA is TGTGCCAGCAGTACCGCCTTAGCGACCTCCTACGAGCAGTACTTC.

On this clone: Within the sample, other DNA sequences also encode this same CDR3. The chain has TRBV7-9 and TRBJ1-2, with 9 bases identical to TRBD1. Germline loops: CDR1 SEHNR, CDR2 FQNEAQ (reference sequence). Trimming cost V 5 bases and J 8 bases; bases outside gene matches: 6. CDR3 size: 13 residues. The chain's CDR3 is CASSLGQGAGYTF. DNA of the CDR3: TGTGCCAGCAGCCTGGGACAGGGAGCGGGCTACACCTTC.

This clone was detected only a few times. The chain carries TRBV14 and TRBJ2-7, with a weak D call TRBD1 (6 bases). This CDR3 is built from 13 residues. Trimming shortened V by 5 bases and J by 1 base, and 9 bases separated the two germline ends. The germline V gene encodes CDR1 SGHDN and CDR2 FVKESK. CDR3: CASSLQGSYEQYF. Here the CDR3 DNA reads TGTGCCAGCAGCTTGCAGGGGTCCTACGAGCAGTACTTC.

The chain links TRBV19 to TRBJ1-1; perhaps TRBD1 as D (6 bases). The CDR3 sequence is 13 residues long. Germline V lookup: CDR1 LNHDA, CDR2 SQIVND (reference sequence). Trimming took off 7 bases at V and 5 bases at J, with 14 bases between the two ends. The CDR3 region is CASKHRDKTEAFF. The CDR3, as DNA: TGTGCCAGTAAACACAGGGATAAGACTGAAGCTTTCTTT.

The sample holds a few counts of this clone. This chain links TRBV25-1 with TRBJ2-7, with D uncertain. CDR3 length equals 13 residues. Between the trimmed V and J ends, which lost 4 bases and 3 bases, there was a span of 10 bases. CDR1 and CDR2 from the germline V gene are MGHDK and SYGVNS. The CDR3, as DNA: TGTGCCAGCAGTGGGTTGACAAACTACGAGCAGTACTTC. This gives the protein CASSGLTNYEQYF.

The gene calls are TRBV4-1 and TRBJ2-7; 13 bases are a match to TRBD2. Germline values: CDR1 MGHRA, CDR2 YSYEKL. V was clipped by 4 bases and J by 3 bases; unmatched bases: 12. The CDR3 sequence is 18 residues long. The CDR3 reads CASSPRTSGGTTGYEQYF. The DNA of the CDR3 is TGCGCCAGCAGCCCAAGGACTAGCGGGGGCACCACGGGCTACGAGCAGTACTTC.

V and J are TRBV2 and TRBJ2-2, with 8 bases lining up with TRBD2. CDR3 length: 14 residues. V shed 6 bases, J shed 7 bases, and the junction held 7 bases outside the gene matches. Germline CDR1 reads SNHLY; CDR2 reads FYNNEI. The DNA for the CDR3 is TGTGCCAGCAGACCGGGACTAGATCACGGGGAGCTGTTTTTT. Protein: CASRPGLDHGELFF.

J is TRBJ1-3 and V is TRBV4-3, with 7 bases lining up with TRBD1. Germline trimming cut 1 base from V and 0 bases from J; bases unmatched to any gene: 3. Germline V gene lookup returns CDR1 LGHNA and CDR2 YSLEER. The CDR3 covers 16 residues. DNA of the CDR3: TGCGCCAGCAGCCAAGCCCCAGGGGGCTCTGGAAACACCATATATTTT. Residues: CASSQAPGGSGNTIYF.

The table lists this clone with a few counts. This rearrangement joins TRBV29-1 to TRBJ2-7; a possible D gene is TRBD1 (6 bases). The ends were cut back, 4 bases at V and 2 bases at J, with 9 bases in the middle. The germline gives CDR1 SQVTM, CDR2 ANQGSEA. The CDR3 loop spans 12 amino acids. CDR3 region: CSVGTEAYEQYF. The CDR3 DNA follows: TGCAGCGTTGGGACAGAAGCCTACGAGCAGTACTTC.

There are a few counts of this clone. The genes are TRBV7-6 and TRBJ2-2; 7 bases fit TRBD2. Germline assignment: CDR1 SGHVS and CDR2 FNYEAQ. The CDR3 has 17 amino acids. J gave up 0 bases and V 1 base, and 5 bases lay outside the gene matches. The CDR3: CASSLGGGTSNTGELFF. Written as DNA, the CDR3 is TGTGCCAGCAGCTTAGGGGGAGGGACTTCGAACACCGGGGAGCTGTTTTTT.

The V and J genes are TRBV27 and TRBJ1-4, with D maybe TRBD1 (5 bases). The CDR3 is made up of 15 amino acids. Germline CDR1 and CDR2: MNHEY and SMNVEV (reference sequence). Deletions cut 5 bases from V and 6 bases from J, with 16 bases between. This CDR3 is CASSPLGGLDEKLFF. The CDR3 nucleotides read TGTGCCAGCAGTCCCCTCGGGGGATTGGATGAAAAACTGTTTTTT.

This clone was observed a few times. The chain couples TRBV19 to TRBJ2-3; 8 nucleotides align to TRBD2. V gave up 5 bases and J gave up 0 bases; unmatched junction bases: 4. Germline V gene lookup returns CDR1 LNHDA and CDR2 SQIVND (reference sequence). CDR3 length: 15 residues. CDR3 sequence reads: CASSDSGVSTDTQYF. The CDR3 nucleotides are TGTGCCAGTAGTGATAGCGGGGTGAGCACAGATACGCAGTATTTT. Full variable domain (missing parts from reference TRBV19 and TRBJ2-3): DGGITQSPKYLFRKEGQNVTLSCEQNLNHDAMYWYRQDPGQGLRLIYYSQIVNDFQKGDIAEGYSVSREKKESFPLTVTSAQKNPTAFYLCASSDSGVSTDTQYFGPGTRLTVL.

The chain links TRBV18 to TRBJ2-7, with D possibly TRBD2 on 5 matching bases. The germline V gene encodes CDR1 KGHSH and CDR2 LQKENI. Trimming left V 0 bases short and J 6 bases short, with 9 bases between. This CDR3 has 13 residues. Written as DNA, the CDR3 is TGTGCCAGCTCACCACCGGTTGCGGGCGAGCAGTACTTC. Its translation is CASSPPVAGEQYF.

The chain has TRBV10-3 and TRBJ2-7; perhaps TRBD2 as D (5 bases). The CDR3 is 14 residues long. V lost 3 bases and J 2 bases, leaving 11 bases between the germline ends. CDR1 is ENHRY and CDR2 is SYGVKD in the germline V gene. CDR3 in DNA: TGTGCCATCAGTGAACGGGGTTTCACCTACGAGCAGTACTTC. This sequence encodes CAISERGFTYEQYF.

Only a few counts were recorded for this clone. As DNA, the CDR3 is TGTGCCAGCAGCGGACAGCCCCAACGGGGGGAGGCCCAGTACTTC. Encoded protein: CASSGQPQRGEAQYF. The chain is built from TRBV9 and TRBJ2-5; 7 nucleotides match TRBD2. The CDR3 sequence is 15 residues long. Germline CDR1 SGDLS, CDR2 YYNGEE. V dropped 3 bases and J dropped 9; count of bases not matched to a gene: 14.

The CDR3 here is CSVDRVDYGYTF. CDR3 bases: TGCAGCGTTGACAGGGTGGACTATGGCTACACCTTC. This sequence joins TRBV29-1 and TRBJ1-2, with TRBD1 as a possible D gene (5 bases). The germline CDR1 and CDR2 sequences are SQVTM and ANQGSEA. Trimming cost V 3 bases and J 3 bases, with 8 bases left between them. The CDR3 totals 12 residues.

The chain joins TRBV20-1 to TRBJ1-1, with D uncertain. V lost 3 bases and J 7 bases, leaving 6 bases between the germline ends. The CDR3 runs to 10 residues. Germline CDR1 and CDR2: DFQATT and SNEGSKA (reference sequence). For the CDR3, the DNA is TGCAGTGCTAGGAGGATTGAAGCTTTCTTT. Amino acids: CSARRIEAFF.

The chain joins TRBV19 to TRBJ1-6, with no clear D. CDR3 length: 15 residues. In germline, CDR1 is LNHDA, CDR2 SQIVND (reference sequence). V lost 3 bases and J lost 11, with 17 bases in between. The CDR3 here is CASSIEATRRPPLHF. The CDR3 DNA reads as TGTGCCAGTAGTATTGAGGCCACCCGTCGCCCACCCCTCCACTTT.

The rearrangement links TRBV6-5 to TRBJ2-2; unclear D gene. V was pared by 6 bases and J by 8 bases, with 10 bases between. This CDR3 contains 12 residues. CDR1 MNHEY and CDR2 SVGAGI come from the germline V gene. CDR3 loop: CASSPIRGELFF. CDR3 nucleotides: TGTGCCAGCAGCCCCATCCGGGGGGAGCTGTTTTTT.

This clone was seen more than once but under ten times. The V call is TRBV13, the J call TRBJ1-5; 10 nucleotides agree with TRBD1. Germline V gene data show CDR1 as PRHDT and CDR2 as FYEKMQ (reference sequence). Trimming cost V 5 bases and J 1 base; bases outside gene matches: 8. CDR3 length: 17 amino acids. CDR3 amino acids: CASSLRQGAASNQPQHF. CDR3 DNA: TGTGCCAGCAGCCTAAGACAGGGGGCAGCGAGCAATCAGCCCCAGCATTTT.

This clone turned up a few times. CDR3: CASSAGIKQETQYF. CDR3 DNA sequence: TGCGCCAGCAGTGCGGGAATAAAGCAGGAGACCCAGTACTTC. V is TRBV10-1 and J is TRBJ2-5; D might be TRBD2 (5 bases). This CDR3 is built from 14 residues. Germline CDR1 reads WNHNN; CDR2 reads SYGVQD (reference sequence). Trimming cost V 4 bases and J 5 bases, with 14 bases left between them.

A remark on this clone: This may arise from a read error, as a much more abundant clone is one base away. The chain carries TRBV6-5 and TRBJ2-7; D is unresolved. The CDR3 has 11 residues. The germline gives CDR1 MNHEY, CDR2 SVGAGI. V was trimmed by 6 bases and J by 3 bases, leaving 6 bases between them. The CDR3 protein is CASSPLYEQYF. The CDR3 coding sequence is TGTGCCAGCAGCCCCCTCTACGAGCAGTACTTC.

V is TRBV29-1 and J is TRBJ1-2, with no clear D. Germline values: CDR1 SQVTM, CDR2 ANQGSEA. V lost 4 bases to trimming and J lost 2 bases, with 11 bases between them. This CDR3 is 13 amino acids long. The CDR3 region is CSVGEMVNYGYTF. The DNA for the CDR3 is TGCAGCGTTGGGGAGATGGTGAACTATGGCTACACCTTC. The full variable domain, its missing parts supplied by reference TRBV29-1 and TRBJ1-2, is SAVISQKPSRDICQRGTSLTIQCQVDSQVTMMFWYRQQPGQSLTLIATANQGSEATYESGFVIDKFPISRPNLTFSTLTVSNMSPEDSSIYLCSVGEMVNYGYTFGSGTRLTVV.

This clone was detected a few times. The CDR3: CASTRTQNTGELFF. DNA of the CDR3: TGCGCCAGCACAAGGACACAGAACACCGGGGAGCTGTTTTTT. V gene TRBV10-1 combines with J gene TRBJ2-2; D is perhaps TRBD1 (5 bases). V shed 7 bases and J shed 1 base, with 10 bases lying between them. The CDR3 covers 14 residues. Germline V gene lookup returns CDR1 WNHNN and CDR2 SYGVQD (reference sequence).